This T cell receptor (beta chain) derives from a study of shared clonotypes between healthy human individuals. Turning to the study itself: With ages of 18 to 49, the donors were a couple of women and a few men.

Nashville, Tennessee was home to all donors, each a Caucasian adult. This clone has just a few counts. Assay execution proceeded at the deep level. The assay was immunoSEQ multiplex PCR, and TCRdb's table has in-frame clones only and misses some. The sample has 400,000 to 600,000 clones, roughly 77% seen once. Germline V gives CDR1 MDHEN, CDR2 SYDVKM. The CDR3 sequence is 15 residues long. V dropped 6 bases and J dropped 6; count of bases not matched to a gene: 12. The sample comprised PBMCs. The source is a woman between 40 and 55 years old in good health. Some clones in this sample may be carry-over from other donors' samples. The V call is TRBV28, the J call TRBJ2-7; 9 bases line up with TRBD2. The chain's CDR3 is CASRPGGRVPSEQYF. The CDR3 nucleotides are TGTGCCAGCAGGCCGGGCGGGAGGGTCCCCTCCGAGCAGTACTTC.